These T cell receptor beta chains were read from a single sample in a study of beta chain features in type 1 diabetes. Method: immunoSEQ multiplex PCR; TCRdb's copy keeps in-frame clones and lacks some. The sample has some 410,000 clones; approximately 13% are singletons. Sample: naive CD4+ T cells from blood. Receptors were obtained from a man aged 30 to 39 in good health. Both conserved end residues are part of each CDR3. A D gene is named only where the DNA matches it firmly. Part of the rows lack a size; the others show once, few, many or a class for expanded clones.

size	V	D	J	DNA	CDR3
few	TRBV5-4	TRBD2	TRBJ2-3	TGTGCCAGCAGTCCTACTAGCGGGAGTAGAGATACGCAGTATTTT	CASSPTSGSRDTQYF
-	TRBV29-1	-	TRBJ1-5	TGCAGCGTTGGTGCCTTGGATCAGCCCCAGCATTTT	CSVGALDQPQHF
-	TRBV19	-	TRBJ2-6	TGTGCCAGCTCGTCCCGGGGCTCTGGGGCCAACGTCCTGACTTTC	CASSSRGSGANVLTF
few	TRBV18	-	TRBJ2-5	TGTGCCAGCTCACCACAACAGCGTAACCAAGAGACCCAGTACTTC	CASSPQQRNQETQYF
few	TRBV10-3	TRBD2	TRBJ2-7	TGTGCCATCAGTGACGGTCGGGTCTTAGGGACTAGCGGGGGGATCTACGAGCAGTACTTC	CAISDGRVLGTSGGIYEQYF
-	TRBV15	-	TRBJ2-3	TGTGCCACCAGCAGAGATGAAAGGGTCACAGATACGCAGTATTTT	CATSRDERVTDTQYF
-	TRBV6-6	-	TRBJ1-1	TGTGCCAGCAACGTACAGGGTTGGACTGAAGCTTTCTTT	CASNVQGWTEAFF
-	TRBV6-6	TRBD2	TRBJ2-1	TGTGCCAGTGGCGGGAGGGTGAACAATGAGCAGTTCTTC	CASGGRVNNEQFF
-	TRBV6-5	-	TRBJ2-7	TGTGCCAGCAGCCAGCGGAACAGGGAGTCCTACGAGCAGTACTTC	CASSQRNRESYEQYF
few	TRBV15	-	TRBJ1-1	TGTGCCACCAGCAGAGTGGCCATGAACACTGAAGCTTTCTTT	CATSRVAMNTEAFF
-	TRBV25-1	TRBD2	TRBJ2-7	TGTGCCAGCAGTCCCCCGGGACTAGCTTCCTACGAGCAGTACTTC	CASSPPGLASYEQYF
-	TRBV6-5	-	TRBJ2-1	TGTGCCAGCACAGCAGGGCAGGAGCAGTTCTTC	CASTAGQEQFF
few	TRBV7-8	TRBD2	TRBJ2-3	TGTGCCAGCAGCGGAAGGCGGGGGAGCACAGATACGCAGTATTTT	CASSGRRGSTDTQYF
-	TRBV14	-	TRBJ2-5	TGTGCCAGCAGCCGGACGGGAGAGACCCAGTACTTC	CASSRTGETQYF
-	TRBV30	-	TRBJ2-4	TGTGCCCGGGATGCGGGCCCCAAAAACATTCAGTACTTC	CARDAGPKNIQYF
-	TRBV9	-	TRBJ2-1	TGTGCCAGCAGCGTAGCGGGCAGTTACAATGAGCAGTTCTTC	CASSVAGSYNEQFF
few	TRBV29-1	-	TRBJ1-1	TGCAGCTTAAACACGGTGAACACTGAAGCTTTCTTT	CSLNTVNTEAFF
few	TRBV28	TRBD1	TRBJ2-5	TGTGCCAGCAGTTTAGGGACAGGGGGGAGTGAGACCCAGTACTTC	CASSLGTGGSETQYF
-	TRBV4-1	TRBD1	TRBJ2-1	TGCGCCAGCAGCCAAGATCCGGGACAGGCGCTCAATGAGCAGTTCTTC	CASSQDPGQALNEQFF
-	TRBV4-3	-	TRBJ1-2	TGCGCCAGCAGCCAAGATGGGTCCAGGCTATATGGCTACACCTTC	CASSQDGSRLYGYTF
-	TRBV28	-	TRBJ1-2	TGTGCCAGCAGCCTCGACACTTATGGCTACACCTTC	CASSLDTYGYTF
few	TRBV27	-	TRBJ1-5	TGTGCCAGCAGTTCGACTGCTAGTAATCAGCCCCAGCATTTT	CASSSTASNQPQHF
few	TRBV9	TRBD1	TRBJ1-5	TGTGCCAGCAGCCCGGGACAGGGGAGACAGCCCCAGCATTTT	CASSPGQGRQPQHF
-	TRBV29-1	-	TRBJ2-4	TGCAGCGTTGAAGATCACAGGGGGGGAAACATTCAGTACTTC	CSVEDHRGGNIQYF
once	TRBV9	-	TRBJ2-5	TGTGCCAGCAGCGTAAACGGGAGAGAGACCCAGTACTTC	CASSVNGRETQYF
few	TRBV29-1	-	TRBJ2-3	TGCAGCGTTGAAGACCCGGCTCTAGCGGATACGCAGTATTTT	CSVEDPALADTQYF
few	TRBV9	-	TRBJ2-1	TGTGCCAGCAGTCTAACGACTAGCTCCTACAATGAGCAGTTCTTC	CASSLTTSSYNEQFF
-	TRBV14	-	TRBJ1-1	TGTGCCAGCAGCCCCTTTATGAACACTGAAGCTTTCTTT	CASSPFMNTEAFF
-	TRBV30	-	TRBJ1-1	TGTGCCTGGAACCCCCTGTCGAGCACTGAAGCTTTCTTT	CAWNPLSSTEAFF
few	TRBV19	TRBD1	TRBJ2-1	TGTGCCACTGCAGACAGGGGCGATGAGCAGTTCTTC	CATADRGDEQFF
-	TRBV7-2	TRBD2	TRBJ2-3	TGTGCCAGCAGCGCCCGACTAGCGGGGGGAGTAGATACGCAGTATTTT	CASSARLAGGVDTQYF
few	TRBV5-1	TRBD2	TRBJ2-3	TGCGCCAGCAGCCCTGCGGGGGAGGCGCAGTATTTT	CASSPAGEAQYF
-	TRBV4-1	-	TRBJ1-2	TGCGCCAGCAGCCGGGAACAGGGAACGGGCGGCTACACCTTC	CASSREQGTGGYTF
-	TRBV10-3	-	TRBJ2-3	TGTGCCATCAGTGACCGGCAGCTAAGTGCGGATACGCAGTATTTT	CAISDRQLSADTQYF
few	TRBV11-2	TRBD1	TRBJ1-2	TGTGCCAGCAGCTCGAGTACAGGGGGGACCTATAGTGGCTACACCTTC	CASSSSTGGTYSGYTF
-	TRBV30	-	TRBJ1-3	TGTGCCTGGAGTGTACACGGGGGTGGAAACACCATATATTTT	CAWSVHGGGNTIYF
few	TRBV5-1	-	TRBJ2-2	TGCGCCAGCAGGAGGGAGTTGAACACCGGGGAGCTGTTTTTT	CASRRELNTGELFF
-	TRBV30	TRBD1	TRBJ1-5	TGTGCCTGGAGTGTACCCTCTGATTGGGACAGGCAAGATCAGCCCCAGCATTTT	CAWSVPSDWDRQDQPQHF
-	TRBV5-4	-	TRBJ2-3	TGTGCCAGCAGCTTGGATGCTAGCTCTCGACGGGGTACGCAGTATTTT	CASSLDASSRRGTQYF
-	TRBV18	TRBD2	TRBJ2-3	TGTGCCAGCTCACCACTCTCGGGAGGCCCGTCGCAAGATACGCAGTATTTT	CASSPLSGGPSQDTQYF
-	TRBV30	-	TRBJ1-2	TGTGCCTGGAGTGTAAATTCCGGCTATGGCTACACCTTC	CAWSVNSGYGYTF
-	TRBV5-6	TRBD2	TRBJ2-1	TGTGCCAGCAGAGCCTTTTTTGTGGCTAGCGGGTACAATGAGCAGTTCTTC	CASRAFFVASGYNEQFF
-	TRBV19	-	TRBJ2-1	TGTGCCAGTAGTATGAGCCAACAGATTTACAATGAGCAGTTCTTC	CASSMSQQIYNEQFF
few	TRBV15	-	TRBJ2-5	TGTGCCACCAGCAGAGATTGGCGGGAGACCCAGTACTTC	CATSRDWRETQYF
-	TRBV15	-	TRBJ2-1	TGTGCCACCAGCAGAGATCGGGACCGCGCGAAGTTCTTC	CATSRDRDRAKFF
-	TRBV15	-	TRBJ1-4	TGTGCCACCAGCGGACAACCATCGTACGCTAATGAAAAACTGTTTTTT	CATSGQPSYANEKLFF
-	TRBV21-1	-	TRBJ2-1	TGTGCCAGCAGCGGGGAGGGGTACAATGAGCAGTTCTTC	CASSGEGYNEQFF
-	TRBV7-2	-	TRBJ2-2	TGTGCCAGCAGCGTAAGGGGACGCGGGATAACATCCGGGGAGCTGTTTTTT	CASSVRGRGITSGELFF
few	TRBV5-1	TRBD1	TRBJ2-7	TGCGCCAGCAGCTCCCGGACAGGGGGGAACGAGCAGTACTTC	CASSSRTGGNEQYF
-	TRBV7-9	TRBD1	TRBJ1-1	TGTGCCAGCAGCCCGCCGGGACAGGGCCCTGAAGCTTTCTTT	CASSPPGQGPEAFF
few	TRBV21-1	-	TRBJ2-2	TGTGCCCCGGGGTTTTCCGAGGAGCTGTTTTTT	CAPGFSEELFF
-	TRBV7-2	-	TRBJ2-3	TGTGCCAGCAGCTTAGGGCACTTTAGCACAGATACGCAGTATTTT	CASSLGHFSTDTQYF
-	TRBV7-9	TRBD1	TRBJ1-5	TGTGCCAGCAGCTTCGGGGACAGTCAGCCCCAGCATTTT	CASSFGDSQPQHF
-	TRBV5-4	-	TRBJ2-1	TGTGCCAGCAGCTTGACGGGGTCCAGGCAGTTCTTC	CASSLTGSRQFF
few	TRBV9	-	TRBJ1-5	TGTGCCAGCAGCCCCGGGGAACTTGGGCCCCAGCATTTT	CASSPGELGPQHF
-	TRBV27	-	TRBJ2-3	TGTGCCAGCAACCCCTCGCGGGGAACGACAGATACGCAGTATTTT	CASNPSRGTTDTQYF
-	TRBV7-2	-	TRBJ2-7	TGTGCCAGCAGCGGTCCGGGACGGAGCTCCTACGAGCAGTACTTC	CASSGPGRSSYEQYF